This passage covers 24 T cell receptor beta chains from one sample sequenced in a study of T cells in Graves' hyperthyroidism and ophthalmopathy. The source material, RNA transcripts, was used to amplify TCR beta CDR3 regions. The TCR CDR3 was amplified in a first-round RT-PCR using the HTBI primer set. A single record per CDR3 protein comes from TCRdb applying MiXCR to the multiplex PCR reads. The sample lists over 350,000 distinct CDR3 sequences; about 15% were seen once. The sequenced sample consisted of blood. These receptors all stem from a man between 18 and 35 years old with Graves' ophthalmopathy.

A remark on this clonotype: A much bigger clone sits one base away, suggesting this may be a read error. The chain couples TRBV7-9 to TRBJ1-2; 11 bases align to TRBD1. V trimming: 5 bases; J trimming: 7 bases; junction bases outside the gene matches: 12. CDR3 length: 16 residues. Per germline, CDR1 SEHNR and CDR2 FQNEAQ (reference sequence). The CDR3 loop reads CASSHSGGTGGTGYTF. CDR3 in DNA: TGTGCCAGCAGCCACTCGGGGGGGACAGGGGGGACTGGCTACACCTTC.

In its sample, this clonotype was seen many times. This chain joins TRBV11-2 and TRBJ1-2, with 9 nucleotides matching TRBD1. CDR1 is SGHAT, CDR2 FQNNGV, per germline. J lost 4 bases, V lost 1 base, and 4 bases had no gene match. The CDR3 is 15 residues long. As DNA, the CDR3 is TGTGCCAGCAGCTTAGGCGGGACAGGGCTCTATGGCTACACCTTC. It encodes CASSLGGTGLYGYTF.

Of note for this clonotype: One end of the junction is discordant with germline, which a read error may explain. The CDR3 spells CASSRKGDTEAF. The DNA of the CDR3 is TGTGCCAGCAGCCGTAAGGGGGACACTGAAGCCTTT. The genes are TRBV11-2 and TRBJ1-1, with D perhaps matching TRBD1 (6 bases). The CDR3 consists of 12 residues. The V gene's germline CDR1 is SGHAT and CDR2 FQNNGV. The complete variable domain, with remaining parts taken from reference TRBV11-2 and TRBJ1-1, reads EAGVAQSPRYKIIEKRQSVAFWCNPISGHATLYWYQQILGQGPKLLIQFQNNGVVDDSQLPKDRFSAERLKGVDSTLKIQPAKLEDSAVYLCASSRKGDTEAFGQGTRLTVV.

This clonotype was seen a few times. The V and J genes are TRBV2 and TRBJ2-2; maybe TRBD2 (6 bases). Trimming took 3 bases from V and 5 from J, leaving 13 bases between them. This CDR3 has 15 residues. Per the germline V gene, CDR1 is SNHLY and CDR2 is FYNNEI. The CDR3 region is CASSERLAPTGELFF. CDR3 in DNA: TGTGCCAGCAGTGAGCGGCTAGCGCCTACCGGGGAGCTGTTTTTT.

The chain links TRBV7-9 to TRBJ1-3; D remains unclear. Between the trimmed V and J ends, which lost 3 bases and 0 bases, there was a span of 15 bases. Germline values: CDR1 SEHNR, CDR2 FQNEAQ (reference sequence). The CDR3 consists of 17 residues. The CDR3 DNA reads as TGTGCCAGCAGCTTCCCACTCGGTATGGACTCTGGAAACACCATATATTTT. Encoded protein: CASSFPLGMDSGNTIYF.

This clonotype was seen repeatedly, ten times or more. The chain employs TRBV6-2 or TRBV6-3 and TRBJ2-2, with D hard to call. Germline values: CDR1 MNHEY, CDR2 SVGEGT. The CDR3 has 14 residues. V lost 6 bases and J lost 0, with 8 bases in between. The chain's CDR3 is CASSRPPNTGELFF. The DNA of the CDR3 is TGTGCCAGCAGCCGCCCCCCGAACACCGGGGAGCTGTTTTTT.

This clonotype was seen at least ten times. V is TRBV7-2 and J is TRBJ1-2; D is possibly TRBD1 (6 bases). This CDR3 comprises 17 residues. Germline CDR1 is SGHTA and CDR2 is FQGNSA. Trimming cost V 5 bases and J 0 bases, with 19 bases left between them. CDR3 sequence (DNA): TGTGCCAGCAGCACGGTCGGGGGGCGCGCCCCTAACTATGGCTACACCTTC. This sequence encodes CASSTVGGRAPNYGYTF.

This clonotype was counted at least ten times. The CDR3: CASSSPSRGWEETQYF. The CDR3 coding sequence is TGTGCCAGCAGTTCCCCTAGTAGGGGATGGGAGGAGACCCAGTACTTC. J is TRBJ2-5 and V is TRBV12-3 or TRBV12-4; either TRBD1 or TRBD2 may supply D (5 bases each). V was cut by 4 bases and J by 5 bases, with 20 bases left in between. The CDR3 has 16 amino acids.

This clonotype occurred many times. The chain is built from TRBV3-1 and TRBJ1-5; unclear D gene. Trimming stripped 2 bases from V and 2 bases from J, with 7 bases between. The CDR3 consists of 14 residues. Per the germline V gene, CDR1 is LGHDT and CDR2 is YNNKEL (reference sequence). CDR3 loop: CASSQSGGNQPQHF. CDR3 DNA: TGTGCCAGCAGCCAATCAGGAGGCAATCAGCCCCAGCATTTT.

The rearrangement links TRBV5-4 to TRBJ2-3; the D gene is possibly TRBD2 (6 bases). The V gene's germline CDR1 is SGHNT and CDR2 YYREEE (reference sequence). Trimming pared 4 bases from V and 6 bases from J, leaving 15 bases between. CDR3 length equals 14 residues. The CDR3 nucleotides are TGTGCCAGCAGCCCACCACCGGGACTTGATACGCAGTATTTT. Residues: CASSPPPGLDTQYF.

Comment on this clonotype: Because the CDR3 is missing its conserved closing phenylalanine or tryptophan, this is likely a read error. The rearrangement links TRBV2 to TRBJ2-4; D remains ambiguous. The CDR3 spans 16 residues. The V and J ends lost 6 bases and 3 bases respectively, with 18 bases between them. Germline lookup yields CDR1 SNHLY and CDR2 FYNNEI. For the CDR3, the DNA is TGTGCCAGCAGAGGCGCCTCCAGGCCCATCAAAAACATTCAGTACTTA. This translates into CASRGASRPIKNIQYL.

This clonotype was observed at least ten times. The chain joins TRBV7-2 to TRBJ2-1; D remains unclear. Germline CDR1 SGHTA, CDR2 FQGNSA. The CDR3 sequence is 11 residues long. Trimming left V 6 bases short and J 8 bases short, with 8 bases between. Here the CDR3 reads CASSEAHEQFF. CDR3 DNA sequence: TGTGCCAGCAGTGAGGCCCATGAGCAGTTCTTC.

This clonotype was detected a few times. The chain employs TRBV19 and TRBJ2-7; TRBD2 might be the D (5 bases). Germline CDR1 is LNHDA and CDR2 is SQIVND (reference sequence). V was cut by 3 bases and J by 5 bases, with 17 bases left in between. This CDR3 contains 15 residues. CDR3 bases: TGTGCCAGTAGTATCCCCTCCCGGGGTATAGACGAGCAGTACTTC. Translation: CASSIPSRGIDEQYF.

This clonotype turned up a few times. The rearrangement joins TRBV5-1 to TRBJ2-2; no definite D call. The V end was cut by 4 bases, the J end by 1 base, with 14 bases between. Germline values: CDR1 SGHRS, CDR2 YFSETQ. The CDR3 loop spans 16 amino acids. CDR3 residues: CASSPGWGLNTGELFF. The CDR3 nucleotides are TGCGCCAGCAGCCCTGGCTGGGGTCTGAACACCGGGGAGCTGTTTTTT.

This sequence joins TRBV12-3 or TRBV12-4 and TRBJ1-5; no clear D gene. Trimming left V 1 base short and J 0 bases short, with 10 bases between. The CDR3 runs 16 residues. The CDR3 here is CASSLEGVYSNQPQHF. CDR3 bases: TGTGCCAGCAGTTTAGAAGGCGTATATAGCAATCAGCCCCAGCATTTT.

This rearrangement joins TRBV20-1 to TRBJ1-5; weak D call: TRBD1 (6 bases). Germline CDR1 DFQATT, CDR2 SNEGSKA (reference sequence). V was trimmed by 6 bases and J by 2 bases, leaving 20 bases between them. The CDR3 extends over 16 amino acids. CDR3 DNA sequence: TGCAGTGCCCACAATCCACAGGGAATTGGCAATCAGCCCCAGCATTTT. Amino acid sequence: CSAHNPQGIGNQPQHF.

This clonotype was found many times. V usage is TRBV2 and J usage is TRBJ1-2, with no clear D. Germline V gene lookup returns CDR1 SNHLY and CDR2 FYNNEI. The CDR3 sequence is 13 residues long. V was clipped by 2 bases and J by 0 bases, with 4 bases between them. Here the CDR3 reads CASSESANYGYTF. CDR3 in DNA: TGTGCCAGCAGTGAATCTGCTAACTATGGCTACACCTTC.

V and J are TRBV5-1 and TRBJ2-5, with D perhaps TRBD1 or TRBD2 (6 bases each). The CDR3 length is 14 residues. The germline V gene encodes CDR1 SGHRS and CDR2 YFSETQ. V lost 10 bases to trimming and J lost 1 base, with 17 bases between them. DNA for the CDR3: TGCGCCTGGGGGCGAGGGAGGCTCCAAGAGACCCAGTACTTC. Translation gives CAWGRGRLQETQYF.

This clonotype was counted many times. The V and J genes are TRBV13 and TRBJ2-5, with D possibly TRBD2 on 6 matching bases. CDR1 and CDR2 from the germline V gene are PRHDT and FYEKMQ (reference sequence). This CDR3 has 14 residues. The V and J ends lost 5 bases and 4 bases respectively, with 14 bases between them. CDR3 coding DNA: TGTGCCAGCAGCCTACTCGACGGGAGAGAGACCCAGTACTTC. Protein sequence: CASSLLDGRETQYF.

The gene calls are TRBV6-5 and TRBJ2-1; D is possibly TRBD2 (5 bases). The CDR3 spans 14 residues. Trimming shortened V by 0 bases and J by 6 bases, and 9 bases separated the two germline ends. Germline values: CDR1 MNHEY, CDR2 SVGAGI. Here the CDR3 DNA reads TGTGCCAGCAGTTACTCGCGGGTCTTCAATGAGCAGTTCTTC. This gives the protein CASSYSRVFNEQFF.

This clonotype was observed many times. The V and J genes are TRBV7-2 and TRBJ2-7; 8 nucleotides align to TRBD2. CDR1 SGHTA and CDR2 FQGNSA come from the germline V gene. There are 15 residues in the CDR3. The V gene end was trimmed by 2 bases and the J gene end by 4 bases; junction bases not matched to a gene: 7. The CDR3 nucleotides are TGTGCCAGCAGCTTAAGTTCTAGCGGGCTATACGAGCAGTACTTC. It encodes CASSLSSSGLYEQYF.

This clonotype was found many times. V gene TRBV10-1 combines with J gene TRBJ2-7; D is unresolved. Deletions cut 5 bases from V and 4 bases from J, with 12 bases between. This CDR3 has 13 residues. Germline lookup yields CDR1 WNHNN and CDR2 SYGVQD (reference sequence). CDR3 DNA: TGCGCCAGCAGTCTGACCGTCGGTTACGAGCAGTACTTC. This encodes CASSLTVGYEQYF.

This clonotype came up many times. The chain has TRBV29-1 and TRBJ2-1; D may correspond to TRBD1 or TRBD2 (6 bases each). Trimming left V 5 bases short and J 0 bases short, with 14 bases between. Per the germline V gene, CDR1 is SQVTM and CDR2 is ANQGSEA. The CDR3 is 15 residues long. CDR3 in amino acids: CSVMGGLSSYNEQFF. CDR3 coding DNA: TGCAGCGTTATGGGGGGCCTTAGCTCCTACAATGAGCAGTTCTTC.

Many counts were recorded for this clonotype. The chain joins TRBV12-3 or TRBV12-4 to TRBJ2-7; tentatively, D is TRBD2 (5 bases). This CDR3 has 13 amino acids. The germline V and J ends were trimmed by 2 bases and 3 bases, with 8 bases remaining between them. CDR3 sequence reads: CASSLWEHYEQYF. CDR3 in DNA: TGTGCCAGCAGTTTATGGGAGCACTACGAGCAGTACTTC.